Sequencing of this TCR beta chain was carried out in a study of PD-1 blockade in classical Hodgkin lymphoma. Study conclusions and caveats: By C4D1, diversity of CD4+ TCRs had risen significantly, whereas that of CD8+ TCRs had not. Compared with healthy donors, newly diagnosed patients reportedly showed lower baseline TCR diversity.

Time point defined: cycle 4 day 1 (C4D1), after more than 5 weeks of nivolumab. Brentuximab vedotin exposure varied, and every patient relapsed after autologous stem cell transplantation. Germline CDR1 is MNHNY and CDR2 is SVGAGI (reference sequence). V was clipped by 4 bases and J by 4 bases; unmatched bases: 3. CDR3 length equals 13 residues. A few counts support this clone. Its antigen is not known. Some clones are missing from TCRdb's copy, which holds only in-frame ones; the method was immunoSEQ multiplex PCR. The sample yields approximately 89,000 clones, 83% seen once. Sequences were derived from peripheral blood mononuclear cells (PBMCs), sampled before the fourth cycle of nivolumab. This receptor was taken from a human donor with classical Hodgkin lymphoma. The chain combines TRBV6-6 with TRBJ1-1; 7 nucleotides align to TRBD1. CDR3 amino acids: CASSSTGATEAFF. The DNA of the CDR3 is TGTGCCAGCAGTTCCACAGGGGCCACTGAAGCTTTCTTT.